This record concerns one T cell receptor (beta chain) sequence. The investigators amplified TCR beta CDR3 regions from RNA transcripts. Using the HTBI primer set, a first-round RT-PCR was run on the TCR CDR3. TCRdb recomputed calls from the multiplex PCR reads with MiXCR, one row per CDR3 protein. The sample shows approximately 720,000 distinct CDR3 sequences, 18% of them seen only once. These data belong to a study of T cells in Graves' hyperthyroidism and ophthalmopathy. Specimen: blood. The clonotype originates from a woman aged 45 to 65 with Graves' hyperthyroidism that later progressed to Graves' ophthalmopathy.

The CDR3 DNA reads TGTGCCAGCAGCGCACACAGGGCCGGCACTGAAGCTTTCTTT. Translating it yields CASSAHRAGTEAFF. V usage is TRBV9 and J usage is TRBJ1-1, with TRBD1 as a possible D gene (6 bases). Per the germline V gene, CDR1 is SGDLS and CDR2 is YYNGEE. The CDR3 sequence is 14 residues long. V was trimmed by 3 bases and J by 4 bases, leaving 13 bases between them.